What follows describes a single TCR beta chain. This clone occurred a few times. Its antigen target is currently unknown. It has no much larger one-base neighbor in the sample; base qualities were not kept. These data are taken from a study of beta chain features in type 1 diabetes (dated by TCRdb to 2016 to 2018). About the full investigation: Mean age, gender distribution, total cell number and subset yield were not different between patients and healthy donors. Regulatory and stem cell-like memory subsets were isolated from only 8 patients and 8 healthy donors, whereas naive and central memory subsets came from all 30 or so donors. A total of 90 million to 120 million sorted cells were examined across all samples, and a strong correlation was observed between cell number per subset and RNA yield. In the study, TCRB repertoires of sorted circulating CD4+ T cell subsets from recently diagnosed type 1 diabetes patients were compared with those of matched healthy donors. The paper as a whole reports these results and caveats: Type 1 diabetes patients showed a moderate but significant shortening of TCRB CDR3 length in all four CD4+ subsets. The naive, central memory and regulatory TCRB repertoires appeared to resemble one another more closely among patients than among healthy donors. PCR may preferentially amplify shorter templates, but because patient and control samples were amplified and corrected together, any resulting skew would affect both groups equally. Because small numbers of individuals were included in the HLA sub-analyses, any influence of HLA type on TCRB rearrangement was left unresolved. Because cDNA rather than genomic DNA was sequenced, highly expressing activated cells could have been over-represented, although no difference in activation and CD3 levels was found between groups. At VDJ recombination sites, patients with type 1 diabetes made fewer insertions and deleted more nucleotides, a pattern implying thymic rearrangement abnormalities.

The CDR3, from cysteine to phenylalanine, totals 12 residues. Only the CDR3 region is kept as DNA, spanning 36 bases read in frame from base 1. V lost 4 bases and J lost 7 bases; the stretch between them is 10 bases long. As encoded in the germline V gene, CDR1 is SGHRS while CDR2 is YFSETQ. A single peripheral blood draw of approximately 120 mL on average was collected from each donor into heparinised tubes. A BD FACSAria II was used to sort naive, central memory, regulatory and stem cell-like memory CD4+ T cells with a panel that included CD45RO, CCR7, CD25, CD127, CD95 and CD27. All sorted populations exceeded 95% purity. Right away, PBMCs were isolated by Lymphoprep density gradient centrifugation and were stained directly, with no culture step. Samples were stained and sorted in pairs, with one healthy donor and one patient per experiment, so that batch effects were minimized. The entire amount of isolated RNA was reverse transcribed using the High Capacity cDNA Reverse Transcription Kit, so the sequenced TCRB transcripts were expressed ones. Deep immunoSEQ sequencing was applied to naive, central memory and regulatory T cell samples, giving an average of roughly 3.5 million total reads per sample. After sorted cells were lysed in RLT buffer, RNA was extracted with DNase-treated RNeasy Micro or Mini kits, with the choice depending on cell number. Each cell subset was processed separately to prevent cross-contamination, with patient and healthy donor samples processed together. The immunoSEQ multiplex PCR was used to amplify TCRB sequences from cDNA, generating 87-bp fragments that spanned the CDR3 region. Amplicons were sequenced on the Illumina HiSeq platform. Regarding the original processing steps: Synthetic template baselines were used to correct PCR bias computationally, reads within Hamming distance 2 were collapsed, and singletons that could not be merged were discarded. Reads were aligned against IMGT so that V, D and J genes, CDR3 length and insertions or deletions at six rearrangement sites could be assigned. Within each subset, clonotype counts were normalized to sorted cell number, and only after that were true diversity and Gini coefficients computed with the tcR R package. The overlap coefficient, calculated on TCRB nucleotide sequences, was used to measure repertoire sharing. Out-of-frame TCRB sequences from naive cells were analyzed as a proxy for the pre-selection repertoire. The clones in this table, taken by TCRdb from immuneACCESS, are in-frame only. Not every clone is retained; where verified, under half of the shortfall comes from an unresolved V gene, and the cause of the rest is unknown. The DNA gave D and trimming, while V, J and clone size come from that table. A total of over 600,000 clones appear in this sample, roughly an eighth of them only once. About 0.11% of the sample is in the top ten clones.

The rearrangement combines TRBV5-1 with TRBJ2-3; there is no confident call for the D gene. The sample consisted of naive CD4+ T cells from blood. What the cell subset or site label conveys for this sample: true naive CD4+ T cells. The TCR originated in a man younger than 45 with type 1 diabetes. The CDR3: CASSQTDHTQYF. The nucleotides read TGCGCCAGCAGCCAGACCGATCATACGCAGTATTTT. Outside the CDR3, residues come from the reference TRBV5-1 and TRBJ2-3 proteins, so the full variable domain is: KAGVTQTPRYLIKTRGQQVTLSCSPISGHRSVSWYQQTPGQGLQFLFEYFSETQRNKGNFPGRFSGRQFSNSRSEMNVSTLELGDSALYLCASSQTDHTQYFGPGTRLTVL.